This entry lists 30 T cell receptor beta chains sequenced from one sample in a study of T-cell reconstitution after alpha-beta-depleted transplantation in children. Unique molecular identifiers were built into the TCRbeta library. TCRdb passed the PCR reads through MiXCR, listing each CDR3 protein once. The table shows around 580,000 distinct CDR3 sequences, with under 30% occurring only once. The sample was PBMCs, mostly from graft donor cells, taken 360 days after TCRalphabeta/CD19-depleted stem cell transplant. These receptors originate from a boy under two years old who had a stem cell transplant for acute myeloid leukemia, so the T cells may come from the graft donor.

The chain is built from TRBV6-2 or TRBV6-3 and TRBJ2-3, with TRBD1 identical over 9 bases. The CDR3 sequence is 15 residues long. V shed 7 bases and J 2 bases; nucleotides not matched to a gene: 7. Germline lookup yields CDR1 MNHEY and CDR2 SVGEGT. CDR3 region: CASIRDRAFTDTQYF. The DNA for the CDR3 is TGTGCCAGCATCCGGGACAGGGCTTTCACAGATACGCAGTATTTT.

Only a few counts were recorded for this clonotype. This chain connects TRBV7-2 to TRBJ2-1; possibly TRBD1 for D (5 bases). In germline, CDR1 is SGHTA, CDR2 FQGNSA. The CDR3 contains 13 residues. V shed 1 base and J shed 6 bases, with 7 bases lying between them. The CDR3 region is CASSLDRINEQFF. For the CDR3, the DNA is TGTGCCAGCAGCTTAGACAGGATCAATGAGCAGTTCTTC.

The rearrangement uses TRBV24-1 and TRBJ1-2, with D uncertain. The CDR3 spans 15 residues. The germline V gene encodes CDR1 KGHDR and CDR2 SFDVKD. The V and J ends lost 4 bases and 8 bases respectively, with 19 bases between them. The CDR3 region is CATSDPSGPLGGYTF. As DNA, the CDR3 is TGTGCCACCAGTGACCCGAGTGGACCCCTAGGGGGCTACACCTTC.

In its sample, this clonotype was seen a few times. The V call is TRBV20-1, the J call TRBJ2-3, with 8 nucleotides matching TRBD2. V gave up 6 bases and J gave up 5 bases; unmatched junction bases: 13. CDR1 and CDR2 (germline): DFQATT, SNEGSKA (reference sequence). The CDR3 is made up of 15 amino acids. CDR3 sequence: CSATLGAGVQDTQYF. For the CDR3, the DNA is TGCAGTGCCACTCTAGGAGCGGGGGTCCAAGATACGCAGTATTTT.

The rearrangement links TRBV20-1 to TRBJ1-1; unclear D gene. Trimming shortened V by 3 bases and J by 4 bases, and 9 bases separated the two germline ends. The germline CDR1 and CDR2 sequences are DFQATT and SNEGSKA (reference sequence). This CDR3 has 12 residues. CDR3 in amino acids: CSASVGGTEAFF. The DNA for the CDR3 is TGCAGTGCTAGTGTTGGAGGCACTGAAGCTTTCTTT.

This clonotype has ten or more counts. V gene TRBV5-1 combines with J gene TRBJ2-5; the D is unclear. The germline V gene encodes CDR1 SGHRS and CDR2 YFSETQ. Between the trimmed V and J ends, which lost 2 bases and 1 base, there was a span of 9 bases. The CDR3 consists of 14 residues. The CDR3, as DNA: TGCGCCAGCAGCTTAGTAAGGTCCCAAGAGACCCAGTACTTC. The encoded protein is CASSLVRSQETQYF.

CDR3 sequence reads: CSVDTGPLNTEAFF. The CDR3 DNA reads TGCAGCGTTGATACCGGGCCCCTGAACACTGAAGCTTTCTTT. V and J are TRBV29-1 and TRBJ1-1; D gene unclear. Germline V gene data show CDR1 as SQVTM and CDR2 as ANQGSEA. The CDR3 is 14 amino acids. With 3 bases removed from V and 0 bases from J, the gap between germline ends came to 11 bases.

V and J are TRBV5-6 and TRBJ2-1; the D is unclear. Trimming pared 1 base from V and 3 bases from J, leaving 11 bases between. The CDR3 has 15 amino acids. Germline assignment: CDR1 SGHDT and CDR2 YYEEEE. CDR3 region: CASSLSLNIYNEQFF. The DNA for the CDR3 is TGTGCCAGCAGCTTGTCCCTGAACATCTACAATGAGCAGTTCTTC.

This clonotype was found a few times. The gene calls are TRBV25-1 and TRBJ2-3; a weak D match, TRBD2 (5 bases). The V and J ends lost 1 base and 3 bases respectively, with 11 bases between them. Per germline, CDR1 MGHDK and CDR2 SYGVNS. The length of the CDR3 is 15 residues. Here the CDR3 reads CASSEWETATDTQYF. The CDR3 coding sequence is TGTGCCAGCAGTGAATGGGAGACGGCTACAGATACGCAGTATTTT.

The chain recombines TRBV9 with TRBJ2-1; D might be TRBD1 (5 bases). The CDR3 extends over 12 amino acids. V gave up 4 bases and J gave up 8 bases, with 10 bases separating them. Germline CDR1 reads SGDLS; CDR2 reads YYNGEE. CDR3 DNA: TGTGCCAGCAGCAAACAGGCCTATGAGCAGTTCTTC. It translates to CASSKQAYEQFF.

The V call is TRBV9, the J call TRBJ2-1; TRBD2 is a possible D gene (6 bases). Germline V gene data show CDR1 as SGDLS and CDR2 as YYNGEE. CDR3 length: 16 amino acids. Deletions cut 0 bases from V and 0 bases from J, with 10 bases between. CDR3 residues: CASSVGGGNSYNEQFF. Written as DNA, the CDR3 is TGTGCCAGCAGCGTAGGGGGAGGTAACTCCTACAATGAGCAGTTCTTC.

The gene calls are TRBV4-3 and TRBJ1-6, with D maybe TRBD1 (6 bases). This CDR3 region has 15 residues. Per germline, CDR1 LGHNA and CDR2 YSLEER. The V and J ends lost 8 bases and 2 bases respectively, with 13 bases between them. As DNA, the CDR3 is TGCGCCAGCGCAGGGGAAGTAGCCTATAATTCACCCCTCCACTTT. Translation: CASAGEVAYNSPLHF.

This clonotype showed up many times. The CDR3 protein is CASGSRGGTDTQYF. The CDR3 DNA reads TGTGCCAGCGGGTCCCGGGGGGGCACAGATACGCAGTATTTT. The chain is built from TRBV28 and TRBJ2-3; 7 bases are shared with TRBD2. The germline V gene encodes CDR1 MDHEN and CDR2 SYDVKM. CDR3 length: 14 amino acids. Trimming took 8 bases from V and 1 from J; bases not matched to a gene: 6.

V is TRBV20-1 and J is TRBJ2-7; the D call may be TRBD1 or TRBD2 (5 bases each). The CDR3 covers 14 residues. V shed 0 bases and J shed 4 bases, with 13 bases lying between them. Germline V gene lookup returns CDR1 DFQATT and CDR2 SNEGSKA (reference sequence). The CDR3 sequence: CSAREPGARYEQYV. The CDR3 bases are TGCAGTGCTAGAGAACCCGGGGCCCGGTACGAGCAGTACGTC.

V is TRBV5-1 and J is TRBJ1-1; TRBD1 matches at 7 bases. V lost 3 bases to trimming and J lost 0 bases; unmatched junction nucleotides: 8. The CDR3 totals 16 residues. Germline values: CDR1 SGHRS, CDR2 YFSETQ. CDR3: CASSSGRTGLNTEAFF. In DNA form, the CDR3 reads TGCGCCAGCAGCTCTGGGCGGACAGGCTTGAACACTGAAGCTTTCTTT.

This clonotype has a handful of counts. The V call is TRBV5-6, the J call TRBJ2-7; TRBD1 or TRBD2 may be the D gene (5 bases each). The CDR3 sequence is 21 residues long. CDR1 and CDR2 (germline): SGHDT, YYEEEE. Between the trimmed V and J ends, which lost 0 bases and 2 bases, there was a span of 30 bases. The CDR3 here is CASSLVLGFTGRDGETYEQYF. The CDR3 coding sequence is TGTGCCAGCAGCTTGGTGCTGGGGTTTACGGGCAGGGACGGTGAAACCTACGAGCAGTACTTC.

This CDR3 is CASSYSKLTEAFF. The DNA of the CDR3 is TGTGCCAGCAGTTACTCGAAATTAACTGAAGCTTTCTTT. V is TRBV6-6 and J is TRBJ1-1; unclear D gene. The germline V gene has CDR1 MNHNY and CDR2 SVGAGI (reference sequence). V was cut by 0 bases and J by 5 bases, with 7 bases left in between. The CDR3 runs 13 residues.

The CDR3 bases are TGTGCCATCAGTACCTCTTTGGACAGGGAGGACGAGCAGTACTTC. Protein: CAISTSLDREDEQYF. The V call is TRBV10-3, the J call TRBJ2-7, with 8 bases matching TRBD1. CDR3 size: 15 residues. J was trimmed by 5 bases and V by 5 bases; bases with no gene match: 11. Germline V gene lookup returns CDR1 ENHRY and CDR2 SYGVKD.

The CDR3 coding sequence is TGCAGTGCTAGTCAGGTTTCCTACAATGAGCAGTTCTTC. This gives the protein CSASQVSYNEQFF. V is TRBV20-1 and J is TRBJ2-1; D is unclear. Germline assignment: CDR1 DFQATT and CDR2 SNEGSKA (reference sequence). CDR3 length: 13 amino acids. The V and J ends lost 3 bases and 1 base respectively, with 7 bases between them.

This clonotype was seen many times. The V gene is TRBV12-3 or TRBV12-4, the J gene TRBJ1-5; 9 positions match TRBD1. The V gene end was trimmed by 5 bases and the J gene end by 11 bases; junction bases not matched to a gene: 13. The CDR3 contains 15 residues. The CDR3 sequence is CASSEDPGTGRSQHF. DNA for the CDR3: TGTGCCAGCAGTGAGGATCCTGGGACAGGGAGGTCCCAGCATTTT.

The rearrangement links TRBV12-3 or TRBV12-4 to TRBJ2-1, with D perhaps matching TRBD2 (5 bases). Trimming stripped 5 bases from V and 12 bases from J, with 17 bases between. This CDR3 is built from 13 residues. CDR3 coding DNA: TGTGCCAGCAGTGGAGACGGGGTCACGCCGCAGTTCTTC. Translation: CASSGDGVTPQFF.

This clonotype was recorded many times. The chain is built from TRBV25-1 and TRBJ1-6; TRBD1 aligns across 9 bases. The CDR3 contains 15 residues. Trimming removed 5 bases from V and 10 bases from J; junction bases left unmatched: 9. Per germline, CDR1 MGHDK and CDR2 SYGVNS. DNA for the CDR3: TGTGCCAGCAGTACCCACAGGGGGCGCGGATCACCCCTCCACTTT. It yields the protein CASSTHRGRGSPLHF.

The chain joins TRBV5-1 to TRBJ2-1, with 9 bases that match TRBD2. V shed 0 bases and J 4 bases; nucleotides not matched to a gene: 5. This CDR3 comprises 16 residues. Germline-derived CDR1 and CDR2 are SGHRS and YFSETQ. The CDR3 loop reads CASSLEPAGGYNEQFF. CDR3 sequence (DNA): TGCGCCAGCAGCTTGGAGCCAGCGGGGGGTTACAATGAGCAGTTCTTC.

The sample holds a few counts of this clonotype. The chain employs TRBV28 and TRBJ2-3; D may be TRBD2 (5 bases). With 5 bases removed from V and 0 bases from J, the gap between germline ends came to 12 bases. The CDR3 is 15 amino acids. Germline V lookup: CDR1 MDHEN, CDR2 SYDVKM. Here the CDR3 DNA reads TGTGCCAGCAGTCGGAGCGGCCCTAGCACAGATACGCAGTATTTT. This sequence encodes CASSRSGPSTDTQYF.

V usage is TRBV12-3 or TRBV12-4 and J usage is TRBJ1-2; tentatively, D is TRBD1 (6 bases). The CDR3 loop spans 15 amino acids. V was trimmed by 6 bases and J by 2 bases, leaving 16 bases between them. In nucleotides, the CDR3 is TGTGCCAGCAGCCCGGGGGAAGGGGGAAACTATGGCTACACCTTC. Amino acid sequence: CASSPGEGGNYGYTF.

This clonotype appeared a few times. The chain joins TRBV5-1 to TRBJ2-3, with 7 bases matching TRBD1. The CDR3 runs to 15 residues. CDR1 and CDR2 (germline): SGHRS, YFSETQ. Germline trimming cut 6 bases from V and 2 bases from J; bases unmatched to any gene: 9. CDR3 sequence: CASTPGQLITDTQYF. The CDR3 coding sequence is TGCGCCAGCACACCGGGACAGCTAATCACAGATACGCAGTATTTT.

The table lists this clonotype with a count of one. The rearrangement links TRBV7-6 to TRBJ2-5; 11 bases agree with TRBD2. This CDR3 region has 17 residues. Germline V gene sequence: CDR1 SGHVS, CDR2 FNYEAQ. With 4 bases clipped from V and 1 base from J, the junction kept 8 bases outside the gene matches. CDR3 nucleotides: TGTGCCAGCAGCTCACGACTGCTAGCGGGGGGCCAAGAGACCCAGTACTTC. This translates into CASSSRLLAGGQETQYF.

The genes are TRBV2 and TRBJ2-1; TRBD1 might be the D (6 bases). Trimming left V 5 bases short and J 10 bases short, with 9 bases between. Germline loops: CDR1 SNHLY, CDR2 FYNNEI. CDR3 size: 11 residues. Here the CDR3 reads CASSQTGEQFF. Written as DNA, the CDR3 is TGTGCCAGCAGTCAAACAGGGGAGCAGTTCTTC.

The CDR3 here is CASSFEPSGNTIYF. CDR3 DNA sequence: TGTGCCAGCAGTTTTGAGCCCTCTGGAAACACCATATATTTT. V and J are TRBV12-3 or TRBV12-4 and TRBJ1-3; no reliable D call. The CDR3 has 14 residues. Trimming took 3 bases from V and 0 from J, leaving 6 bases between them.

In this sample, this clonotype turned up once. The J gene is TRBJ1-2, the V gene TRBV6-2 or TRBV6-3, with D hard to call. Germline loops: CDR1 MNHEY, CDR2 SVGEGT. Trimming cost V 0 bases and J 8 bases, with 7 bases left between them. The CDR3 consists of 12 residues. This CDR3 is CASSYSDLGYTF. The CDR3 DNA reads TGTGCCAGCAGTTACTCGGACCTGGGCTACACCTTC.